This passage covers 17 T cell receptor beta chains from one sample sequenced in a study of T cell clonotyping in hematopoietic cell transplantation. Produced via immunoSEQ multiplex PCR; TCRdb's table is partial and in-frame only. The table shows 70,000 or so clones, with around 94% occurring only once. Sequencing was carried out using peripheral blood mononuclear cells. Every receptor here comes from a man aged 50-60 years in good health. Some clones in this sample may be carry-over from other donors' samples.

CDR3 amino acids: CASSLELAGVFTQYF. DNA of the CDR3: TGTGCCAGCAGCTTAGAACTAGCGGGAGTGTTTACGCAGTATTTT. The chain has TRBV7-2 and TRBJ2-3, with TRBD2 matching over 11 bases. The CDR3 is made up of 15 amino acids. Germline assignment: CDR1 SGHTA and CDR2 FQGNSA. Losses at the gene ends were 1 base for V and 8 bases for J; bases not matched to a gene: 5.

The chain is built from TRBV2 and TRBJ1-5; TRBD1 is a possible D gene (5 bases). Germline V lookup: CDR1 SNHLY, CDR2 FYNNEI. The CDR3 has 14 residues. V was trimmed by 6 bases and J by 0 bases, leaving 9 bases between them. CDR3 protein: CASSKDTSNQPQHF. The CDR3, as DNA: TGTGCCAGCAGCAAGGACACTAGCAATCAGCCCCAGCATTTT.

The rearrangement links TRBV7-2 to TRBJ2-7, with D perhaps TRBD1 or TRBD2 (6 bases each). The CDR3 sequence is 15 residues long. The germline gives CDR1 SGHTA, CDR2 FQGNSA. V was clipped by 5 bases and J by 5 bases, with 19 bases between them. CDR3 region: CASSLGGGVFDEQYF. The CDR3 region has the DNA TGTGCCAGCAGCCTAGGAGGGGGAGTCTTCGACGAGCAGTACTTC.

In nucleotides, the CDR3 is TGCAGCGTTGCGGCAGATTCCTACGAGCAGTACTTC. It specifies CSVAADSYEQYF. The chain carries TRBV29-1 and TRBJ2-7; unclear D gene. With 4 bases removed from V and 1 base from J, the gap between germline ends came to 8 bases. The CDR3 is 12 residues long. Germline assignment: CDR1 SQVTM and CDR2 ANQGSEA.

The V and J genes are TRBV5-6 and TRBJ1-1; D is possibly TRBD1 (6 bases). The CDR3 consists of 13 residues. CDR1 and CDR2 (germline): SGHDT, YYEEEE. V was trimmed by 0 bases and J by 7 bases, leaving 10 bases between them. In nucleotides, the CDR3 is TGTGCCAGCAGCTTGGACAGGGCCGTTGAAGCTTTCTTT. Residues: CASSLDRAVEAFF.

V is TRBV27 and J is TRBJ1-6; no definite D call. This CDR3 contains 17 residues. The V end lost 3 bases, the J end lost 0 bases, and 12 bases lay between the germline ends. Germline V lookup: CDR1 MNHEY, CDR2 SMNVEV (reference sequence). The CDR3 nucleotides read TGTGCCAGCAGTTTGATGTCCCGAAGCTCCTATAATTCACCCCTCCACTTT. Protein sequence: CASSLMSRSSYNSPLHF.

The gene calls are TRBV27 and TRBJ1-6; D remains ambiguous. The CDR3 is 15 residues long. Trimming stripped 3 bases from V and 6 bases from J, with 12 bases between. The germline V gene has CDR1 MNHEY and CDR2 SMNVEV (reference sequence). The CDR3 region has the DNA TGTGCCAGCAGTTTGGCTCATCCCTCTAATTCACCCCTCCACTTT. Translation: CASSLAHPSNSPLHF.

This clone has just one count. The chain carries TRBV6-6 and TRBJ1-2; D unresolved. With 7 bases removed from V and 2 bases from J, the gap between germline ends came to 17 bases. The CDR3 spans 15 residues. Germline assignment: CDR1 MNHNY and CDR2 SVGAGI (reference sequence). CDR3 residues: CASTEPQNGNYGYTF. The CDR3 DNA is TGTGCCAGCACCGAACCCCAGAACGGGAACTATGGCTACACCTTC.

The chain employs TRBV10-3 and TRBJ2-7; D might be TRBD1 (6 bases). V shed 0 bases and J shed 2 bases, with 14 bases lying between them. CDR1 is ENHRY and CDR2 is SYGVKD in the germline V gene. The CDR3 has 16 amino acids. CDR3 nucleotides: TGTGCCATCAGTGAGTCGCCGGGGACAACAGCCTACGAGCAGTACTTC. Amino acids: CAISESPGTTAYEQYF.

The V call is TRBV28, the J call TRBJ1-5, with D uncertain. The CDR3 extends over 13 amino acids. Germline assignment: CDR1 MDHEN and CDR2 SYDVKM. Trimming removed 10 bases at V and 6 bases at J, with 16 bases between. The CDR3 DNA reads as TGTGCCACCACTATGGGTGTCGGTCAGCCCCAGCATTTT. Its protein is CATTMGVGQPQHF. Filled out from reference TRBV28 and TRBJ1-5, the complete variable domain reads DVKVTQSSRYLVKRTGEKVFLECVQDMDHENMFWYRQDPGLGLRLIYFSYDVKMKEKGDIPEGYSVSREKKERFSLILESASTNQTSMYLCATTMGVGQPQHFGDGTRLSIL.

The genes are TRBV6-6 and TRBJ1-2; maybe TRBD1 (6 bases). The CDR3 has 13 amino acids. Germline V gene data show CDR1 as MNHNY and CDR2 as SVGAGI (reference sequence). The germline V and J ends were trimmed by 6 bases and 4 bases, with 12 bases remaining between them. The CDR3 loop is CASREQGGYGYTF. The CDR3 coding sequence is TGTGCCAGCAGGGAACAGGGTGGCTATGGCTACACCTTC.

V gene TRBV4-1 combines with J gene TRBJ2-7; 9 bases are a match to TRBD1. The CDR3 loop spans 15 amino acids. V shed 3 bases, J shed 7 bases, and the junction held 10 bases outside the gene matches. Per germline, CDR1 MGHRA and CDR2 YSYEKL. The DNA of the CDR3 is TGCGCCAGCAGCCACCCGGGACAGGGAGTGGAGGAGCAGTACTTC. Translating it yields CASSHPGQGVEEQYF.

The chain is built from TRBV5-4 and TRBJ1-1; D not certain. CDR1 SGHNT and CDR2 YYREEE come from the germline V gene (reference sequence). Trimming took 4 bases from V and 4 from J, leaving 14 bases between them. The length of the CDR3 is 14 residues. CDR3: CASSPGQRLTEAFF. DNA for the CDR3: TGTGCCAGCAGCCCCGGCCAACGTCTCACTGAAGCTTTCTTT. Full variable domain (outside the CDR3, taken from reference TRBV5-4 and TRBJ1-1): ETGVTQSPTHLIKTRGQQVTLRCSSQSGHNTVSWYQQALGQGPQFIFQYYREEENGRGNFPPRFSGLQFPNYSSELNVNALELDDSALYLCASSPGQRLTEAFFGQGTRLTVV.

The V and J genes are TRBV6-5 and TRBJ1-2; D remains ambiguous. CDR3 length: 15 amino acids. V lost 4 bases to trimming and J lost 0 bases, with 12 bases between them. CDR1 and CDR2 (germline): MNHEY, SVGAGI. The CDR3 sequence is CASSSFFTANYGYTF. The CDR3 DNA follows: TGTGCCAGCAGTTCGTTCTTCACGGCTAACTATGGCTACACCTTC.

This clone was observed once. The chain joins TRBV6-1 to TRBJ2-1; D is ambiguous. Germline CDR1 reads MNHNS; CDR2 reads SASEGT. The CDR3 contains 15 residues. The V gene lost 1 base and the J gene lost 4 bases, with 11 bases spanning the gap. CDR3 in DNA: TGTGCCAGCAGTGAAGTCGGCGTCAGATACAATGAGCAGTTCTTC. Translating it yields CASSEVGVRYNEQFF.

V gene TRBV14 combines with J gene TRBJ2-2; D might be TRBD2 (6 bases). The germline CDR1 and CDR2 sequences are SGHDN and FVKESK. The CDR3 has 15 amino acids. Trimming removed 5 bases at V and 4 bases at J, with 14 bases between. The CDR3 loop reads CASSVPGLFTGELFF. CDR3 in DNA: TGTGCCAGCAGCGTACCGGGACTCTTCACCGGGGAGCTGTTTTTT.

The chain joins TRBV25-1 to TRBJ2-1; 8 nucleotides align to TRBD2. V shed 7 bases and J 0 bases; nucleotides not matched to a gene: 5. The CDR3 is made up of 15 amino acids. Germline CDR1 is MGHDK and CDR2 is SYGVNS. The CDR3 nucleotides read TGTGCCAGCAACGGGGCGGGGGGCTCCTACAATGAGCAGTTCTTC. Its protein product is CASNGAGGSYNEQFF.